Shown below are 29 T cell receptor gamma chains from a single sample sequenced in a study of in vitro expanded adult blood gammadelta T cells. TCRdb reprocessed the 5' RACE reads using CATT. Of 130 or so gamma-chain clones in the sample, 5.9% were seen once. Their antigens are not known. FACS sorting after expansion isolated live CD3+ TCRgammadelta+ Vgamma9+ Vdelta2+ T cells. Zoledronate at around 0.97 uM was applied to PBMC for one day, followed by three washes. Expansion lasted about 14 days, and IL-2 was replenished every 3 to 4 days. The material sequenced was gamma-delta T cells from peripheral blood expanded in culture, taken from an in vitro culture stimulated with zoledronate. The receptors derive from an adult in good health.

This clone is large. The J gene is TRGJ1 or TRGJ2, the V gene TRGV10. TRGV10 is placed among ORFs of uncertain function. The CDR3 runs to 13 residues. Unmatched junction bases numbered 6, after V lost 8 bases and J lost 1 base. The CDR3 DNA reads TGTGCTGCGTGGGATTTTAATTATTATAAGAAACTCTTT. Its translation is CAAWDFNYYKKLF.

This clone is large (0.1 to 1%) in the sample. In DNA, the CDR3 is TGTGCTGCGTGGGATTATAAGCTTTATTATAAGAAACTCTTT. Translation gives CAAWDYKLYYKKLF. The chain is built from TRGV10 and TRGJ1 or TRGJ2. TRGV10 is an open reading frame, and its role is uncertain. This CDR3 comprises 14 residues. With 8 bases clipped from V and 3 bases from J, the junction kept 11 bases outside the gene matches.

This clone appeared a few times. V is TRGV9 and J is TRGJP. In germline, CDR1 is GITISATS, CDR2 ISYDGTV (reference sequence). The CDR3 contains 18 residues. J lost 7 bases, V lost 0 bases, and 9 bases had no gene match. CDR3 coding DNA: TGTGCCTTGTGGGAGGTGCATACACCCGAGTTGGGCAAAAAAATCAAGGTATTT. Its protein is CALWEVHTPELGKKIKVF.

This chain links TRGV9 with TRGJP. The ends lost 3 bases at V and 4 bases at J; junction bases unmatched: 6. CDR3 size: 17 residues. Germline V gene sequence: CDR1 GITISATS, CDR2 ISYDGTV (reference sequence). The CDR3 is CALWELQQELGKKIKVF. The CDR3 nucleotides read TGTGCCTTGTGGGAGTTACAACAAGAGTTGGGCAAAAAAATCAAGGTATTT.

This clone was detected only a few times. This likely stems from a read error, as it lies one base from a far larger clone. Other nucleotide sequences in the sample specify the same CDR3. This sequence joins TRGV9 and TRGJP. The V and J ends lost 1 base and 7 bases, in that order; junction bases with no gene match: 4. Germline values: CDR1 GITISATS, CDR2 ISYDGTV (reference sequence). The CDR3 spans 16 residues. The CDR3: CALWEVQELGKKIKVF. The CDR3 nucleotides read TGTGCCTTGTGGGAGGTACAGGAGTTGGGCAAAAAAATCAAGGTATTT.

This clone was detected a few times. The protein given by TCRdb reflects a much larger clone and differs at residue 10 from this DNA's translation, likely from a read error; the protein shown is the DNA's translation. The chain employs TRGV9 and TRGJP. The CDR3 spans 16 residues. CDR1 and CDR2 (germline): GITISATS, ISYDGTV (reference sequence). CDR3 sequence: CALWETQELDKKIKVF. The CDR3 coding sequence is TGTGCCTTGTGGGAGACGCAAGAGTTGGACAAAAAAATCAAGGTATTT.

A remark on this clone: The sample holds other DNA sequences that translate to the same CDR3. This chain uses TRGV9 with TRGJP. After removal of 1 base from V and 7 bases from J, the junction contained 4 bases not matched to a gene. CDR1 GITISATS and CDR2 ISYDGTV come from the germline V gene (reference sequence). The CDR3 covers 16 residues. The CDR3 is CALWEVLELGKKIKVF. CDR3 coding DNA: TGTGCCTTGTGGGAGGTTCTGGAGTTGGGCAAAAAAATCAAGGTATTT.

Relative to its sample, this clone is large. This sample includes further DNA sequences coding for the same CDR3. The chain uses TRGV9 and TRGJP. The CDR3 length is 15 residues. V shed 5 bases, J shed 3 bases, and the junction held 1 base outside the gene matches. Per germline, CDR1 GITISATS and CDR2 ISYDGTV (reference sequence). This CDR3 is CALWAQELGKKIKVF. CDR3 DNA: TGTGCCTTGTGGGCGCAAGAGTTGGGCAAAAAAATCAAGGTATTT.

This chain links TRGV9 with TRGJP. J gave up 4 bases and V 0 bases, and 6 bases lay outside the gene matches. Germline V lookup: CDR1 GITISATS, CDR2 ISYDGTV (reference sequence). The CDR3 has 18 amino acids. The CDR3 protein is CALWEVRFQELGKKIKVF. CDR3 DNA sequence: TGTGCCTTGTGGGAGGTGCGGTTCCAAGAGTTGGGCAAAAAAATCAAGGTATTT.

CDR3 nucleotide sequence: TGTGCCTTGTGGGAGGACCTGAATTATTATAAGAAACTCTTT. The encoded protein is CALWEDLNYYKKLF. The V and J genes are TRGV9 and TRGJ1 or TRGJ2. CDR3 length: 14 amino acids. The junction had 4 bases not matched to a gene; V was cut back by 2 bases and J by 0 bases. The germline CDR1 and CDR2 sequences are GITISATS and ISYDGTV (reference sequence).

This clone is large (0.1 to 1%). The chain couples TRGV9 to TRGJP. V lost 0 bases to trimming and J lost 7 bases; unmatched junction nucleotides: 6. The CDR3 spans 17 residues. Germline V gene sequence: CDR1 GITISATS, CDR2 ISYDGTV (reference sequence). The CDR3 protein is CALWEVLFELGKKIKVF. The CDR3 nucleotides read TGTGCCTTGTGGGAGGTGCTTTTTGAGTTGGGCAAAAAAATCAAGGTATTT.

This clone is large. This chain links TRGV9 with TRGJP. V gave up 0 bases and J gave up 4 bases; unmatched junction bases: 6. Germline CDR1 reads GITISATS; CDR2 reads ISYDGTV (reference sequence). The CDR3 extends over 18 amino acids. The CDR3, as DNA: TGTGCCTTGTGGGAGGTGCAGCGTCAAGAGTTGGGCAAAAAAATCAAGGTATTT. It encodes CALWEVQRQELGKKIKVF.

This clone is labeled large. Other DNA sequences in this sample translate to the same CDR3. V usage is TRGV9 and J usage is TRGJP. The V segment lost 0 bases and the J segment 11 bases; nucleotides outside the gene matches: 22. CDR1 is GITISATS, CDR2 ISYDGTV, per germline (reference sequence). CDR3 length equals 21 residues. The CDR3 region is CALWEVKTQTNREMGKKIKVF. CDR3 bases: TGTGCCTTGTGGGAGGTGAAAACTCAGACTAACCGGGAAATGGGCAAAAAAATCAAGGTATTT.

This clone was observed a handful of times. The chain couples TRGV9 to TRGJP. Trimming cost V 3 bases and J 4 bases; bases outside gene matches: 0. The CDR3 loop spans 15 amino acids. In germline, CDR1 is GITISATS, CDR2 ISYDGTV (reference sequence). The CDR3 nucleotides are TGTGCCTTGTGGGAGCAAGAGTTGGGCAAAAAAATCAAGGTATTT. It is translated as CALWEQELGKKIKVF.

This clone is judged large. It may be a read error: a sequence one base away is much more abundant. This same CDR3 is encoded by further DNA sequences in the sample. The rearrangement uses TRGV9 and TRGJP. The CDR3 has 16 amino acids. CDR1 is GITISATS and CDR2 is ISYDGTV in the germline V gene (reference sequence). Losses at the gene ends were 3 bases for V and 3 bases for J; bases not matched to a gene: 2. The CDR3 reads CALWEPQELGKKIKVF. DNA of the CDR3: TGTGCCTTGTGGGAGCCGCAAGAGTTGGGCAAAAAAATCAAGGTATTT.

This clone showed up just a few times. TCRdb assigns this DNA the protein of a much larger clone, which departs from its translation at residue 8; this likely reflects a read error, and the protein shown comes from translating the DNA. J is TRGJP and V is TRGV9. With V trimmed by 0 bases and J by 9 bases, 5 bases remained unmatched. The CDR3 sequence is 16 residues long. In germline, CDR1 is GITISATS, CDR2 ISYDGTV (reference sequence). CDR3 residues: CALWEVRGLGKKIKVF. CDR3 bases: TGTGCCTTGTGGGAGGTGCGAGGGTTGGGCAAAAAAATCAAGGTATTT.

In this sample, this clone is hyperexpanded. The sample contains more than one DNA sequence encoding this CDR3. The CDR3 DNA is TGTGCCTTGTGGGAGGTGCGAGAGTTGGGCAAAAAAATCAAGGTATTT. Protein product: CALWEVRELGKKIKVF. The chain combines TRGV9 with TRGJP. The germline gives CDR1 GITISATS, CDR2 ISYDGTV (reference sequence). Trimming took 0 bases from V and 6 from J; bases not matched to a gene: 2. The CDR3 covers 16 residues.

In its sample, this clone is large (0.1 to 1%). The chain carries TRGV10 and TRGJP1. TRGV10 counts as an open reading frame of uncertain function. CDR3 length: 17 amino acids. J was trimmed by 0 bases and V by 8 bases; bases with no gene match: 13. The CDR3 loop reads CAAWDYIPYTTGWFKIF. The CDR3 DNA follows: TGTGCTGCGTGGGATTATATCCCGTATACCACTGGTTGGTTCAAGATATTT.

This clone is labeled as large. A much larger clone sits a single nucleotide away, making a read error possible. Other DNA sequences in this specimen translate into the identical CDR3. The V gene is TRGV9, the J gene TRGJP. The CDR3 spans 16 residues. With V trimmed by 0 bases and J by 7 bases, 3 bases remained unmatched. Germline CDR1 GITISATS, CDR2 ISYDGTV (reference sequence). The CDR3 protein is CALWEVRELGKKIKVF. CDR3 nucleotides: TGTGCCTTGTGGGAGGTGCGGGAGTTGGGCAAAAAAATCAAGGTATTT.

In this sample, this clone is hyperexpanded (1% or more). The same CDR3 can be traced to other DNA sequences in this sample. The chain combines TRGV9 with TRGJP. CDR3 size: 17 residues. The germline CDR1 and CDR2 sequences are GITISATS and ISYDGTV (reference sequence). J was trimmed by 6 bases and V by 0 bases; bases with no gene match: 5. The CDR3 nucleotides read TGTGCCTTGTGGGAGGTGCGGGGAGAGTTGGGCAAAAAAATCAAGGTATTT. Residues: CALWEVRGELGKKIKVF.

This clone is hyperexpanded (1% or more) in the sample. The chain couples TRGV9 to TRGJ1 or TRGJ2. The CDR3 totals 13 residues. The germline V gene has CDR1 GITISATS and CDR2 ISYDGTV (reference sequence). Trimming cost V 0 bases and J 1 base; bases outside gene matches: 0. This chain's CDR3 is CALWEVNYYKKLF. Written as DNA, the CDR3 is TGTGCCTTGTGGGAGGTGAATTATTATAAGAAACTCTTT.

By proportion, this clone is hyperexpanded. The chain recombines TRGV9 with TRGJP. This CDR3 is 17 amino acids long. The germline V gene has CDR1 GITISATS and CDR2 ISYDGTV (reference sequence). With V trimmed by 1 base and J by 7 bases, 7 bases remained unmatched. CDR3 in amino acids: CALWEVPHELGKKIKVF. CDR3 in DNA: TGTGCCTTGTGGGAGGTCCCCCATGAGTTGGGCAAAAAAATCAAGGTATTT.

By sample share, this clone is hyperexpanded. This sequence joins TRGV9 and TRGJP. CDR1 and CDR2 (germline): GITISATS, ISYDGTV (reference sequence). The CDR3 is 16 residues long. J was trimmed by 4 bases and V by 2 bases; bases with no gene match: 2. This chain's CDR3 is CALWEGQELGKKIKVF. The CDR3, as DNA: TGTGCCTTGTGGGAGGGTCAAGAGTTGGGCAAAAAAATCAAGGTATTT.

This clone is large in the sample. This probably arose from a read error, given a far larger clone one base away. Other DNA sequences from this sample encode an identical CDR3 as well. The chain combines TRGV9 with TRGJP. Germline CDR1 GITISATS, CDR2 ISYDGTV (reference sequence). The CDR3 extends over 16 amino acids. Trimming removed 0 bases from V and 7 bases from J; junction bases left unmatched: 3. The CDR3 sequence is CALWEVEELGKKIKVF. DNA of the CDR3: TGTGCCTTGTGGGAGGTGGAGGAGTTGGGCAAAAAAATCAAGGTATTT.

The sample holds a few counts of this clone. TCRdb lists the protein of a much larger clone for this DNA, which differs at residue 3, so this is likely a read error; the protein given here is translated from the DNA itself. This chain links TRGV9 with TRGJP. Germline CDR1 reads GITISATS; CDR2 reads ISYDGTV (reference sequence). The CDR3 is 17 residues long. The CDR3 sequence: CASWEVRGELGKKIKVF. The CDR3 bases are TGTGCCTCGTGGGAGGTGCGGGGAGAGTTGGGCAAAAAAATCAAGGTATTT.

Worth noting for this clone: A read error may be the cause here, since a much bigger clone is one base away. V and J are TRGV9 and TRGJ1 or TRGJ2. The germline gives CDR1 GITISATS, CDR2 ISYDGTV (reference sequence). The CDR3 spans 11 residues. The CDR3 reads CALWEKNKKIF. For the CDR3, the DNA is TGTGCCTTGTGGGAAAAAAATAAGAAAATCTTT.

This clone appeared a few times. The CDR3 reads CALWEVQGYYKKLF. The CDR3 nucleotides are TGTGCCTTGTGGGAGGTGCAAGGGTATTATAAGAAACTCTTT. The chain joins TRGV9 to TRGJ1 or TRGJ2. CDR1 is GITISATS, CDR2 ISYDGTV, per germline (reference sequence). This CDR3 contains 14 residues. The J segment lost 4 bases and the V segment lost 0 bases, leaving 6 bases of the junction unmatched.

This clone is labeled as large. In the same sample, other DNA sequences code for this CDR3. The chain is built from TRGV9 and TRGJP. Germline loops: CDR1 GITISATS, CDR2 ISYDGTV (reference sequence). Trimming at V came to 2 bases and at J to 4 bases, leaving 2 bases not matched to a gene. This CDR3 is 16 amino acids long. Here the CDR3 reads CALWEDQELGKKIKVF. The CDR3 DNA is TGTGCCTTGTGGGAGGATCAAGAGTTGGGCAAAAAAATCAAGGTATTT.

This clone is large. The chain carries TRGV9 and TRGJP. The ends lost 2 bases at V and 3 bases at J; junction bases unmatched: 1. This CDR3 is built from 16 residues. In germline, CDR1 is GITISATS, CDR2 ISYDGTV (reference sequence). The CDR3 DNA reads as TGTGCCTTGTGGGAGGAGCAAGAGTTGGGCAAAAAAATCAAGGTATTT. Translating gives CALWEEQELGKKIKVF.